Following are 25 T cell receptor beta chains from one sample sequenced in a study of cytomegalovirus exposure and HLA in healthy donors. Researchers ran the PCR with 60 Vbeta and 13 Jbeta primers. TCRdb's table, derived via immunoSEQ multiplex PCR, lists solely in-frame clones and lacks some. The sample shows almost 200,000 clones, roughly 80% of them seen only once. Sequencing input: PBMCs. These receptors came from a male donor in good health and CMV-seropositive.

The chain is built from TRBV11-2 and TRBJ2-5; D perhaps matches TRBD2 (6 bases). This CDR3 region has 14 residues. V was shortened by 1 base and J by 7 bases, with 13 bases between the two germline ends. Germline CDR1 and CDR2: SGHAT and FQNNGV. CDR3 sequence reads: CASSLVGGRWTQYF. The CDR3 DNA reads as TGTGCCAGCAGCTTAGTGGGGGGTCGGTGGACCCAGTACTTC.

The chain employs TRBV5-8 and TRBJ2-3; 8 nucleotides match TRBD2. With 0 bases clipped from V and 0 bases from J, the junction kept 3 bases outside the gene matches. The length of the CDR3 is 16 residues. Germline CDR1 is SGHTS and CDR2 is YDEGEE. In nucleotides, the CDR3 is TGTGCCAGCAGCTTGGGGGTAGCGGGAAGCACAGATACGCAGTATTTT. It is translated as CASSLGVAGSTDTQYF.

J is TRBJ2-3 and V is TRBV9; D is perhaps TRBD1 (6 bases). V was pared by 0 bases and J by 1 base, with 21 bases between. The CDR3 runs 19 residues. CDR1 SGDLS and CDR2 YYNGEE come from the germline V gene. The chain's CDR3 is CASSVGQGTLSRGTDTQYF. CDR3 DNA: TGTGCCAGCAGCGTAGGGCAGGGGACACTCTCACGGGGCACAGATACGCAGTATTTT.

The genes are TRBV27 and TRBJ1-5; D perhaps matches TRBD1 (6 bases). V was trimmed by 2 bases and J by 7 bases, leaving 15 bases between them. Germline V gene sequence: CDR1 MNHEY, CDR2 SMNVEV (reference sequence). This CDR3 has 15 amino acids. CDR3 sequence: CASSLAARGGQPQHF. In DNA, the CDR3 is TGTGCCAGCAGTTTAGCAGCCAGGGGTGGGCAGCCCCAGCATTTT.

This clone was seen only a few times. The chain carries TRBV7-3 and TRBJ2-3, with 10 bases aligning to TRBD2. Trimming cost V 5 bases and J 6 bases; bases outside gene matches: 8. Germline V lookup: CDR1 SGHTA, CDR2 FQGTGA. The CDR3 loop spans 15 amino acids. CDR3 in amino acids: CASSILAGPVDTQYF. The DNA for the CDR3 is TGTGCCAGCAGCATACTAGCGGGGCCCGTTGATACGCAGTATTTT.

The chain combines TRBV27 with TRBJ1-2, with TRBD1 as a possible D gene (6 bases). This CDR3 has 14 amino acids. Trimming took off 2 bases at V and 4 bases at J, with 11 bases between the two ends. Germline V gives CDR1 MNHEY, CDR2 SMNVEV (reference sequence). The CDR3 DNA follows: TGTGCCAGCAGTTTAACAGGGCCTCCCTATGGCTACACCTTC. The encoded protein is CASSLTGPPYGYTF.

The CDR3 DNA is TGCGCCAGCAGCTTCATGGGGACAGGAGAATACGAGCAGTACTTC. Protein product: CASSFMGTGEYEQYF. The rearrangement links TRBV5-1 to TRBJ2-7; 8 bases agree with TRBD1. The length of the CDR3 is 15 residues. CDR1 is SGHRS, CDR2 YFSETQ, per germline. Trimming removed 2 bases from V and 4 bases from J; junction bases left unmatched: 8.

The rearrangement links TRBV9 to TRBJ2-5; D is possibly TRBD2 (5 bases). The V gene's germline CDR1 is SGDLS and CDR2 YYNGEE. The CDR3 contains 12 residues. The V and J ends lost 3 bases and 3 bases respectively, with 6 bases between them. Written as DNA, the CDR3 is TGTGCCAGCAGCGCGAGGGAAGAGACCCAGTACTTC. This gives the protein CASSAREETQYF.

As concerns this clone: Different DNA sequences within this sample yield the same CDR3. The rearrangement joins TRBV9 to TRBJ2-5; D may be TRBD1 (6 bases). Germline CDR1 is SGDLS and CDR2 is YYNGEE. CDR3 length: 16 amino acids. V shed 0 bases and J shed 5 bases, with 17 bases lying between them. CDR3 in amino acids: CASSVATGRGRETQYF. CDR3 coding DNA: TGTGCCAGCAGCGTAGCTACAGGCAGGGGAAGGGAGACCCAGTACTTC.

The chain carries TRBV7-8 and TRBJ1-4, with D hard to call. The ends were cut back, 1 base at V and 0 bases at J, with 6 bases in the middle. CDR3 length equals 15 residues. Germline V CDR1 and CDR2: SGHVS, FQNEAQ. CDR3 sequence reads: CASSLEYTTNEKLFF. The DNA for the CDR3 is TGTGCCAGCAGCTTAGAGTACACAACTAATGAAAAACTGTTTTTT.

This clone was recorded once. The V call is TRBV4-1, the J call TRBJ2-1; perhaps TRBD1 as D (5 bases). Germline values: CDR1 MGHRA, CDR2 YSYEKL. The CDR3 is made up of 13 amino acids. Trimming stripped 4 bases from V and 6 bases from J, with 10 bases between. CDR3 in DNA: TGCGCCAGCAGCCCCCGGACAAGCAATGAGCAGTTCTTC. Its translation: CASSPRTSNEQFF.

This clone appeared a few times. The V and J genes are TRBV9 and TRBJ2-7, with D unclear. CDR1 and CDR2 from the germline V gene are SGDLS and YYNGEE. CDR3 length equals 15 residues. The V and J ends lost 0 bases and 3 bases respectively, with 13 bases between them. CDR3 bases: TGTGCCAGCAGCGTAGATTCCCTTACAATCTACGAGCAGTACTTC. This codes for CASSVDSLTIYEQYF.

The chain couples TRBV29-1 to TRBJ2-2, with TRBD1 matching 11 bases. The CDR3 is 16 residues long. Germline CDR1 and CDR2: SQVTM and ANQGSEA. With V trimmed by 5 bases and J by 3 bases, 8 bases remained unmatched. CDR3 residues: CSVPAGTGGYTGELFF. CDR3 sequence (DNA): TGCAGCGTTCCAGCCGGGACAGGGGGTTACACCGGGGAGCTGTTTTTT.

CDR3 loop: CASSIEGDQPQHF. In DNA form, the CDR3 reads TGTGCCAGTAGTATAGAAGGAGATCAGCCCCAGCATTTT. The rearrangement uses TRBV19 and TRBJ1-5; D remains ambiguous. Germline CDR1 reads LNHDA; CDR2 reads SQIVND (reference sequence). The CDR3 runs to 13 residues. Between the trimmed V and J ends, which lost 0 bases and 5 bases, there was a span of 5 bases.

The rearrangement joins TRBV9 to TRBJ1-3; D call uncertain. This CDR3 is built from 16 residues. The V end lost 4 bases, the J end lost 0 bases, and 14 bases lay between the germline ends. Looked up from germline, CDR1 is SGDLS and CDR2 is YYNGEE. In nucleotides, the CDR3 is TGTGCCAGCAGCCCGGAGACGGGATTCTCTGGAAACACCATATATTTT. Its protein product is CASSPETGFSGNTIYF.

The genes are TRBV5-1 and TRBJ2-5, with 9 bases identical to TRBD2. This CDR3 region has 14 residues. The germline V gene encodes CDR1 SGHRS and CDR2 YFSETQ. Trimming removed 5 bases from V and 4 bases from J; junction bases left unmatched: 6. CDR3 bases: TGCGCCAGCAGTTCCGGCGGGGGGGGAGAGACCCAGTACTTC. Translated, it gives CASSSGGGGETQYF. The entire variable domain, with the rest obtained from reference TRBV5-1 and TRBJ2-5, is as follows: KAGVTQTPRYLIKTRGQQVTLSCSPISGHRSVSWYQQTPGQGLQFLFEYFSETQRNKGNFPGRFSGRQFSNSRSEMNVSTLELGDSALYLCASSSGGGGETQYFGPGTRLLVL.

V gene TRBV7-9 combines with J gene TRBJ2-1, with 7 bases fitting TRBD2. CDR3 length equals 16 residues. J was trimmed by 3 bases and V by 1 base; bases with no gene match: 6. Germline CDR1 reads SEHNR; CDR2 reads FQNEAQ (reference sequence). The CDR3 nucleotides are TGTGCCAGCAGCTTAGTTTACGGCGGGGGCTACAATGAGCAGTTCTTC. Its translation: CASSLVYGGGYNEQFF.

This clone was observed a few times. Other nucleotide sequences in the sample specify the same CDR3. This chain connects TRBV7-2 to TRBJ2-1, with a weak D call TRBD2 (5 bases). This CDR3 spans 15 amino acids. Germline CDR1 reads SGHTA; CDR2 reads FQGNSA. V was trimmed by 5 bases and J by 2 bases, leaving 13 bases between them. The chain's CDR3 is CASSQTRGAYNEQFF. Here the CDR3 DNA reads TGTGCCAGCAGCCAAACCCGGGGAGCCTACAATGAGCAGTTCTTC.

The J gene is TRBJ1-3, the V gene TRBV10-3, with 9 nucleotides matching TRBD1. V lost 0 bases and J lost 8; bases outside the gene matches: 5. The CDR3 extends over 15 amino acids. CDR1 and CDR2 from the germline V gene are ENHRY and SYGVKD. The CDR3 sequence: CAISESRDRADTIYF. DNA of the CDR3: TGTGCCATCAGTGAGTCGCGGGACAGGGCGGACACCATATATTTT.

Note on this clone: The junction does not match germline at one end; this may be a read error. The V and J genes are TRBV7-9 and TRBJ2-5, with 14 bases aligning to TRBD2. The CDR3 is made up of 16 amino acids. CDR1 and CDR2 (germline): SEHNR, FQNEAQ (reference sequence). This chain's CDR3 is CSSSFPRLAGGETQYF. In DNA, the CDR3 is TGTTCCAGCAGCTTTCCTCGACTAGCGGGGGGGGAGACCCAGTACTTC.

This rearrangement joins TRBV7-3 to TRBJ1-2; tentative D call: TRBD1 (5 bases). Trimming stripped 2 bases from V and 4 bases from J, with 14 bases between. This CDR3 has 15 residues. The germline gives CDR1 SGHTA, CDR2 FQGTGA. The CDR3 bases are TGTGCCAGCAGCTTAGGTGTCCAGGGCACCTATGGCTACACCTTC. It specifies CASSLGVQGTYGYTF. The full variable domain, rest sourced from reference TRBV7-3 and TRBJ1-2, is GAGVSQTPSNKVTEKGKYVELRCDPISGHTALYWYRQSLGQGPEFLIYFQGTGAADDSGLPNDRFFAVRPEGSVSTLKIQRTERGDSAVYLCASSLGVQGTYGYTFGSGTRLTVV.

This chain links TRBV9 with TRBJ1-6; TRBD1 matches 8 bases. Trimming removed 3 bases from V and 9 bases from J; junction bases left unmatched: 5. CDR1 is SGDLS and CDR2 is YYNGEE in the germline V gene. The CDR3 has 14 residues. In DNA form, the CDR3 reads TGTGCCAGCAGCGCCGACAGGGGAAGTTCACCCCTCCACTTT. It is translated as CASSADRGSSPLHF.

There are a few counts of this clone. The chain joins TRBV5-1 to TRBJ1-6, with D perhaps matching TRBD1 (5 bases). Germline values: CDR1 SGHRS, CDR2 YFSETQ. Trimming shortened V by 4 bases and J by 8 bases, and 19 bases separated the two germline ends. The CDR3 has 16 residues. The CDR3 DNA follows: TGCGCCAGCAGCCTAGGCGACAGAACCTCAGATTCACCCCTCCACTTT. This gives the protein CASSLGDRTSDSPLHF.

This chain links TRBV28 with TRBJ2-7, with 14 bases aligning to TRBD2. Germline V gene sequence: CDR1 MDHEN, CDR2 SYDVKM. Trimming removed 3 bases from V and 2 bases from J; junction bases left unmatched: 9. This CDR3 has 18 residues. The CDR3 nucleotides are TGTGCCAGCAGTTTCGCGACTAGCGGGAGGGAAAGAACCTACGAGCAGTACTTC. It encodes CASSFATSGRERTYEQYF.

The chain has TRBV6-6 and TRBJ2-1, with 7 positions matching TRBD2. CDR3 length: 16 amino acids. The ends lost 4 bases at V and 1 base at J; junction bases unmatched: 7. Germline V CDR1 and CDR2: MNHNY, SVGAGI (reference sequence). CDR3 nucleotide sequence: TGTGCCAGCAGTTCACGCGGGGGAACTTCCTACAATGAGCAGTTCTTC. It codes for CASSSRGGTSYNEQFF.